This T cell receptor (beta chain) is drawn from a study of blood T cell repertoires in COVID-19 (dated by TCRdb to about 2020). In the study overall: Collaborator samples came from the United States, Italy and Spain and covered acute and convalescent phases of COVID-19. The repertoires were released in a freely available public database meant as a resource for research on the immune response to SARS-CoV-2. The material from the prospective study consisted of cDNA or gDNA derived from T cells, B-cell-depleted T cells, or PBMCs. Deeply sampled blood TCRbeta repertoires from subjects exposed to, actively infected with, or recovered from COVID-19 were included in the dataset. Samples were obtained from the ongoing ImmuneRACE study (first 160 participants) and from 1,000 to 1,500 subjects provided by 6 global collaborators. Nearly every sample came with metadata listing a de-identified subject ID, COVID-19 status, age in years and sex. Where available, HLA class I and class II types were taken from metadata supplied by the sample provider and were not determined by assay-based typing.

On this clone: It lacks a known antigen. The input lacks base qualities; no much larger clone sits a single base away.

The paper as a whole reports these results and caveats: The quantity of clinical and demographic metadata differed by source and by participant and was supplied without curation.

Whole blood was collected in K2EDTA tubes by collaborating institutions according to the institutions' own protocols. For TCRbeta analysis, collaborators shipped samples in one of three forms: frozen whole blood, isolated PBMCs, or DNA extracted from either of those sample types. At the junction V is shortened by 6 bases and J by 3 bases; bases outside the gene matches: 3. Counted from cysteine to phenylalanine, this CDR3 has 13 amino acids. Only the CDR3 DNA stays, 39 bases, in frame from base 1. The germline V gene gives CDR1 as SQVTM and CDR2 as ANQGSEA. TCRbeta CDR3 regions were amplified from genomic DNA by means of the immunoSEQ Assay, a bias-controlled multiplex PCR. Turning to the authors' computational methods: The number of nucleated cells in each sample was estimated from the amplification of reference gene primers within the assay. To quantify the absolute abundance of each unique TCRbeta CDR3 rearrangement, sequence reads were collapsed and filtered. For each sample, productive Simpson clonality was calculated by taking the square root of Simpson's diversity index across productive rearrangements. The table comes from immuneACCESS by way of TCRdb, which keeps in-frame sequences with V and J called. Part of the clones is missing from these tables; in studies checked, under half for an unresolved V gene and the rest for unknown reasons. That table supplies the V and J calls and clone size; D and trimming were determined from the DNA. The sample table holds over 120,000 clones, of which around 83% were seen once. The ten largest clones represent roughly 2.6% of the sample.

The V and J genes are TRBV29-1 and TRBJ2-3; TRBD1 aligns with 10 central bases. The receptor comes from a human donor with acute or convalescent COVID-19. The donor label of this sample is uncertain. Material for sequencing was peripheral blood. The CDR3 region: CSVAGQGTDTQYF. The sequence in DNA is TGCAGCGTAGCGGGACAGGGGACAGATACGCAGTATTTT.